Below, 2 T cell receptor beta chains from the same sample are listed, as sequenced in a study of vaccination and CD4 T cells after COVID-19. The assay that was used to sequence DNA from cultured CD4+ T cells was the Oncomine TCR Beta short-read assay. One entry per CDR3 protein, called by TCRdb with MiXCR from the PCR reads. The sample carries fewer than 20,000 distinct CDR3 sequences, roughly 56% recorded once. What these receptors recognize is not known. Described treatment: roughly 11-day PBMC culture with coronavirus spike peptide pools or control peptides (ViraFEST assay). Sequencing used CD4+ T cells from blood, cultured in vitro. All receptors derive from a human donor who had recovered from COVID-19.

This chain connects TRBV10-3 to TRBJ2-1; D may be TRBD1 (5 bases). Per the germline V gene, CDR1 is ENHRY and CDR2 is SYGVKD. Trimming took off 4 bases at V and 9 bases at J, with 10 bases between the two ends. The CDR3 length is 12 residues. CDR3 loop: CAISVYRSEQFF. The CDR3 coding sequence is TGTGCCATCAGTGTCTACAGGAGTGAGCAGTTCTTC.

This clonotype appeared a few times. The V gene is TRBV6-7, the J gene TRBJ2-7; TRBD2 matches at 10 bases. TRBV6-7 is recorded as an ORF, its role being uncertain. V trimming: 6 bases; J trimming: 6 bases; junction bases outside the gene matches: 8. This CDR3 spans 14 amino acids. CDR3 in DNA: TGTGCCAGCAGCAACGGAGGGACTAGCGTCGAGCAGTACTTC. It is translated as CASSNGGTSVEQYF.